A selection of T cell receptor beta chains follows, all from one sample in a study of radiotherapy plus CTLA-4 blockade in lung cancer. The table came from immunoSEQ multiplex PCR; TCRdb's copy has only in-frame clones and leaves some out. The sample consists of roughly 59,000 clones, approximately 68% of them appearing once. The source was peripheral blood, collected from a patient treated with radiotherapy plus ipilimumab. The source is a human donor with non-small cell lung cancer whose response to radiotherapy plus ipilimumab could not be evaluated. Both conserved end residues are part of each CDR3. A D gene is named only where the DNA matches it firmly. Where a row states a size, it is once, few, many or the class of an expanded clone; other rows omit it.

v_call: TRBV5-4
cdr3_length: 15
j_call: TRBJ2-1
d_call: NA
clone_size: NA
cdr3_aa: CASIPDGSSYNEQFF
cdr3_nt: TGTGCCAGCATCCCGGACGGGAGCTCCTACAATGAGCAGTTCTTC

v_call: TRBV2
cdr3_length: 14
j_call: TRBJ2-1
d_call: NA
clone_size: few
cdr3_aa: CASSPTSSYNEQFF
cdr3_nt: TGTGCCAGCAGCCCGACTAGCTCCTACAATGAGCAGTTCTTC

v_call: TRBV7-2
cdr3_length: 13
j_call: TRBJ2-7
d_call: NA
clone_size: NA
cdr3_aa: CASRGLEAYEQYF
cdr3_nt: TGTGCCAGCAGGGGGTTGGAGGCCTACGAGCAGTACTTC

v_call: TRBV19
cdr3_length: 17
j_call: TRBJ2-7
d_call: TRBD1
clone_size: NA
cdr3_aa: CASSALDPGQGIYEQYF
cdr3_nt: TGTGCCAGTAGTGCCCTCGATCCGGGACAGGGGATATACGAGCAGTACTTC

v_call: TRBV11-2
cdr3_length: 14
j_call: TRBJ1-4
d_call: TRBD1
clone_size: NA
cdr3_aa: CASSRTGDLEKLFF
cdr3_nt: TGTGCCAGCAGCCGGACAGGGGATCTGGAAAAACTGTTTTTT

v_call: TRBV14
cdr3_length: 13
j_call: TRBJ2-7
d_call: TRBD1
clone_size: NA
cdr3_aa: CASSRGQNYEQYF
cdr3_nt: TGTGCCAGCAGCCGGGGACAGAACTACGAGCAGTACTTC

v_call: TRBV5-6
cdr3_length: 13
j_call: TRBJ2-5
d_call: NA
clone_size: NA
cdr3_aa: CASGLVTPETQYF
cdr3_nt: TGTGCCAGCGGCCTAGTCACCCCAGAGACCCAGTACTTC

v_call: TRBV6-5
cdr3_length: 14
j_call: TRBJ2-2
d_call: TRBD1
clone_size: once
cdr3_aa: CASRNIQGVGELFF
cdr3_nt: TGTGCCAGCAGAAACATACAGGGGGTCGGGGAGCTGTTTTTT

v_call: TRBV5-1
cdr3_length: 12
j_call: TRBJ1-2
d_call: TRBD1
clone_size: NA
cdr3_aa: CASSPGQGNYTF
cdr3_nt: TGCGCCAGCAGCCCAGGACAGGGGAACTACACCTTC

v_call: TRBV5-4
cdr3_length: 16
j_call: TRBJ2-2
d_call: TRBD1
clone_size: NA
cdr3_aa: CASSSGQLRNTGELFF
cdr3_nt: TGTGCCAGCAGCTCGGGACAGCTAAGGAACACCGGGGAGCTGTTTTTT

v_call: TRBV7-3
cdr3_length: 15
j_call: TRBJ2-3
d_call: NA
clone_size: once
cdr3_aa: CASSGGVSDTDTQYF
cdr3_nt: TGTGCCAGCAGCGGCGGGGTCAGCGACACAGATACGCAGTATTTT

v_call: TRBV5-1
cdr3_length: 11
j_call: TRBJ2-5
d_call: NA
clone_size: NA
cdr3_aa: CASSFRETQYF
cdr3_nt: TGTGCCAGCAGCTTTCGGGAGACCCAGTACTTC

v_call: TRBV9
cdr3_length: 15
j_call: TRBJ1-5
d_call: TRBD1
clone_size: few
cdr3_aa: CASSAGQGLGQPQHF
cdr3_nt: TGTGCCAGCAGCGCGGGACAGGGCCTGGGTCAGCCCCAGCATTTT

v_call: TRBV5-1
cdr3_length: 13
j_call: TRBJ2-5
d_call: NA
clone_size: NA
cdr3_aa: CASSLAGFETQYF
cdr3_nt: TGCGCCAGCAGCTTGGCAGGGTTCGAGACCCAGTACTTC

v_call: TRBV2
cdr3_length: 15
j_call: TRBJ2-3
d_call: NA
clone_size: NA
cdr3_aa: CASGSRGDGRDTQYF
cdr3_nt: TGTGCCAGCGGGTCTCGCGGGGATGGTCGAGATACGCAGTATTTT

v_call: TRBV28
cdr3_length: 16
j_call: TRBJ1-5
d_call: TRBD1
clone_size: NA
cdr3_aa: CASSFGQALGNQPQHF
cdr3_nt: TGTGCCAGCAGTTTCGGACAGGCTTTGGGCAATCAGCCCCAGCATTTT

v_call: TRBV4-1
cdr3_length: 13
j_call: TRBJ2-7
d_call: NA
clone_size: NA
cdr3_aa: CASSQAGVGEQYF
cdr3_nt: TGCGCCAGCAGCCAAGCGGGGGTGGGCGAGCAGTACTTC

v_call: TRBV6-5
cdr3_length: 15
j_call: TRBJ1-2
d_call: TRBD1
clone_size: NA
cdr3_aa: CASSRGTGGNYGYTF
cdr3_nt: TGTGCCAGCAGTCGGGGGACAGGGGGGAACTATGGCTACACCTTC

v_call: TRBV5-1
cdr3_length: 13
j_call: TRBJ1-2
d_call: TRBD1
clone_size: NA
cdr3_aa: CASPTGGLYGYTF
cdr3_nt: TGCGCCAGCCCGACAGGGGGCCTTTATGGCTACACCTTC

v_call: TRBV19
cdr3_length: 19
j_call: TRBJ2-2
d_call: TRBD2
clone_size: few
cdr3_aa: CASSIGLAGGGGWTGELFF
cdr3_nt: TGTGCCAGTAGTATTGGACTAGCGGGAGGCGGGGGTTGGACCGGGGAGCTGTTTTTT

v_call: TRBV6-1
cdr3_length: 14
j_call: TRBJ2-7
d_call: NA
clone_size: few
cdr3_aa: CASSSRVDDYEQYF
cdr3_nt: TGTGCCAGCAGTTCCCGGGTCGACGATTACGAGCAGTACTTC

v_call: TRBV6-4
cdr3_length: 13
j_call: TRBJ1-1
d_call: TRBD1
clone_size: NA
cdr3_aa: CASRQGLGTEAFF
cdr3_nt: TGTGCCAGCAGACAGGGGTTGGGTACTGAAGCTTTCTTT

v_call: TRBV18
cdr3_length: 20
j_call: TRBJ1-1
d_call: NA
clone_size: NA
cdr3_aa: CASSPYNMAGGGHQNTEAFF
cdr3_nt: TGTGCCAGCTCACCATACAATATGGCAGGCGGCGGACACCAGAACACTGAAGCTTTCTTT

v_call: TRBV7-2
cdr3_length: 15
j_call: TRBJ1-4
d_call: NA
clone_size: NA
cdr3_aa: CASSPRTATNEKLFF
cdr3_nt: TGTGCCAGCAGCCCCCGGACAGCAACTAATGAAAAACTGTTTTTT

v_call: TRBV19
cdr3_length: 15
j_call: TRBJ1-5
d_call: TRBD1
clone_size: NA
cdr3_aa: CASNSGQQANQPQHF
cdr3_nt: TGTGCCAGTAACTCGGGACAGCAAGCTAATCAGCCCCAGCATTTT

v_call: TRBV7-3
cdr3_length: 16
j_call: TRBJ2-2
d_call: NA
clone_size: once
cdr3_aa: CASSLNGLASEGELFF
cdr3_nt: TGTGCCAGCAGCTTAAACGGTTTAGCGAGTGAGGGGGAGCTGTTTTTT

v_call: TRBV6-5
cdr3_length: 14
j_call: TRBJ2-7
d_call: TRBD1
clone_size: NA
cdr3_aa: CASKVGTGTYEQYF
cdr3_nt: TGTGCCAGCAAGGTAGGGACAGGAACCTACGAGCAGTACTTC

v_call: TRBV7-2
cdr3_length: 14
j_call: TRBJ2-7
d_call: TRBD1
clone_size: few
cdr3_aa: CASKLDRADYEQYF
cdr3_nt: TGTGCCAGCAAGTTAGACAGGGCCGACTACGAGCAGTACTTC

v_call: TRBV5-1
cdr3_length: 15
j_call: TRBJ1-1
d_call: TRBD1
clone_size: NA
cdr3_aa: CASSLAQGAGTEAFF
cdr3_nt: TGCGCCAGCAGCTTGGCACAGGGGGCTGGCACTGAAGCTTTCTTT

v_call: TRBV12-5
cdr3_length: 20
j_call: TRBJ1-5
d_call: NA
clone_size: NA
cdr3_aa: CASGLVSFDGAGYSNQPQHF
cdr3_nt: TGTGCTAGTGGTTTGGTATCATTCGACGGAGCGGGATATAGCAATCAGCCCCAGCATTTT

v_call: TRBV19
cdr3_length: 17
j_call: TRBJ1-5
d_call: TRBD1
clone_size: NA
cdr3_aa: CASSPPLGQGSNQPQHF
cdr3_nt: TGTGCCAGTAGTCCTCCCCTGGGACAGGGTAGCAATCAGCCCCAGCATTTT

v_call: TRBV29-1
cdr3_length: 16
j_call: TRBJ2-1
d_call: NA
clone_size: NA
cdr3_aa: CSANTRDRSSYNEQFF
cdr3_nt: TGCAGCGCCAATACACGTGACAGGAGCTCCTACAATGAGCAGTTCTTC

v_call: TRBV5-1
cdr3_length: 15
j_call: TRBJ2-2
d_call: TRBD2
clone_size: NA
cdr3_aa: CASSPGLAHTGELFF
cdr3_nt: TGCGCCAGCAGCCCAGGACTAGCGCACACCGGGGAGCTGTTTTTT

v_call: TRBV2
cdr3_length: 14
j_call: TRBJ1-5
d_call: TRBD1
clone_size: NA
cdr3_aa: CASRDRGSFEPQHF
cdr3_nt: TGTGCCAGCAGGGACAGGGGAAGTTTTGAGCCCCAGCATTTT

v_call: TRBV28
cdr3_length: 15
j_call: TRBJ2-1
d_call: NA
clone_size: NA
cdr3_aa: CASSSPWGRGNEQFF
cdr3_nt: TGTGCCAGCAGTTCTCCCTGGGGGCGAGGGAATGAGCAGTTCTTC

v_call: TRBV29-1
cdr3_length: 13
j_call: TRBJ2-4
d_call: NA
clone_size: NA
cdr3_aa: CSVEVLAKNIQYF
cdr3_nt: TGCAGCGTTGAAGTCCTAGCCAAAAACATTCAGTACTTC

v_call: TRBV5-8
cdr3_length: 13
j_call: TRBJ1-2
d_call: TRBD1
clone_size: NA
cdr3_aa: CASSLDRVISDTF
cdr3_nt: TGTGCCAGCAGCCTCGACAGGGTAATTAGCGACACCTTC

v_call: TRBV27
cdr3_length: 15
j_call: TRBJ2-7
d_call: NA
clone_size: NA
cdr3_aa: CASSSRGTGSYEQYF
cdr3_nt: TGTGCCAGCAGTTCGCGGGGTACTGGATCCTACGAGCAGTACTTC

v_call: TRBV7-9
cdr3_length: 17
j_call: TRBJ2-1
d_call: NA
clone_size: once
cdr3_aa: CASSLVGWGRAVDEQFF
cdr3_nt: TGTGCCAGCAGCTTAGTTGGTTGGGGCAGGGCAGTAGATGAGCAGTTCTTC

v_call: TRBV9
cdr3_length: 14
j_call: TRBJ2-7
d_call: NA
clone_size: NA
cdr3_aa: CASGRPTSNYEQYF
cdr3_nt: TGTGCCAGCGGTCGCCCTACTAGCAACTACGAGCAGTACTTC

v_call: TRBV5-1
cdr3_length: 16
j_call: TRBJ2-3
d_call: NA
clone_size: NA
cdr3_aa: CASSLVLSMGTDTQYF
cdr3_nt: TGCGCCAGCAGCTTGGTTCTCAGTATGGGCACAGATACGCAGTATTTT

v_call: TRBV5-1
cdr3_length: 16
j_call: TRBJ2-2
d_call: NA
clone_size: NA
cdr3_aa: CASSLRAGDSTGELFF
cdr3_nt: TGCGCCAGCAGCTTGCGGGCAGGGGATTCCACCGGGGAGCTGTTTTTT